The 13 T cell receptor beta chains listed next were all sequenced from one sample in a study of identical twins. TCRdb reprocessed the 5' RACE reads with MiXCR, giving one entry per CDR3 protein. The table lists a few hundred thousand distinct CDR3 sequences, approximately 9.1% of them singletons. The sample comprised naive T cells sorted from blood. Receptors originate from a woman in her forties or fifties in good health.

In this sample, this clonotype turned up many times. The CDR3, as DNA: TGTGCCTGGAGGTCAGTCTACGAGCAGTACTTC. It yields the protein CAWRSVYEQYF. The gene calls are TRBV30 and TRBJ2-7; D uncertain. CDR1 and CDR2 (germline): GTSNPN, SVGIG (reference sequence). The CDR3 has 11 amino acids. The ends were cut back, 3 bases at V and 3 bases at J, with 6 bases in the middle.

This clonotype was picked up many times. The chain employs TRBV12-3 or TRBV12-4 and TRBJ2-7, with D unclear. The CDR3 runs to 13 residues. V lost 0 bases and J lost 5, with 8 bases in between. The CDR3 spells CASSLAAPDEQYF. CDR3 DNA sequence: TGTGCCAGCAGTTTAGCCGCCCCCGACGAGCAGTACTTC.

Ten or more counts support this clonotype. The rearrangement links TRBV3-1 to TRBJ1-1; the D is unclear. Germline loops: CDR1 LGHDT, CDR2 YNNKEL (reference sequence). V was trimmed by 4 bases and J by 4 bases, leaving 7 bases between them. The CDR3 is made up of 12 amino acids. This chain's CDR3 is CASSLGITEAFF. The CDR3 coding sequence is TGTGCCAGCAGCCTCGGGATCACTGAAGCTTTCTTT.

In its sample, this clonotype was seen a few times. The rearrangement uses TRBV24-1 and TRBJ2-7; no clear D gene. From germline, CDR1 is KGHDR and CDR2 SFDVKD. This CDR3 spans 11 amino acids. In DNA form, the CDR3 reads TGTGCACCTCCGTGCTCCTACGAGCAGTACGTC. It yields the protein CAPPCSYEQYV.

This chain uses TRBV2 with TRBJ2-7; tentative D call: TRBD1 (5 bases). CDR1 is SNHLY and CDR2 is FYNNEI in the germline V gene. This CDR3 has 13 amino acids. Trimming shortened V by 5 bases and J by 0 bases, and 8 bases separated the two germline ends. The CDR3 coding sequence is TGTGCCAGCAGTTCCAGGGCCTCCTACGAGCAGTACTTC. Translated, it gives CASSSRASYEQYF. The full variable domain, completed using reference TRBV2 and TRBJ2-7, is EPEVTQTPSHQVTQMGQEVILRCVPISNHLYFYWYRQILGQKVEFLVSFYNNEISEKSEIFDDQFSVERPDGSNFTLKIRSTKLEDSAMYFCASSSRASYEQYFGPGTRLTVT.

The V gene is TRBV5-5, the J gene TRBJ2-7; TRBD2 might be the D (6 bases). The CDR3 runs 17 residues. Germline loops: CDR1 SGHKS, CDR2 YYEKEE (reference sequence). V was shortened by 4 bases and J by 0 bases, with 20 bases between the two germline ends. The DNA of the CDR3 is TGTGCCAGCAGCCCGGACCGGGCGGGGTTTAGCTCCTACGAGCAGTACGTC. Its protein is CASSPDRAGFSSYEQYV.

This clonotype was recorded at least ten times. This rearrangement joins TRBV5-1 to TRBJ2-1; tentatively, D is TRBD2 (6 bases). Germline CDR1 and CDR2: SGHRS and YFSETQ. CDR3 length equals 15 residues. Trimming left V 0 bases short and J 10 bases short, with 17 bases between. The CDR3, as DNA: TGCGCCAGCAGCTTGGCAGGAGGGGCGTGGGACGAGCAGTTCTTC. Protein sequence: CASSLAGGAWDEQFF.

This clonotype was seen a few times. This chain joins TRBV7-9 and TRBJ1-1; 7 bases agree with TRBD1. Per the germline V gene, CDR1 is SEHNR and CDR2 is FQNEAQ (reference sequence). V lost 5 bases, J lost 2 bases, and 5 bases stayed unmatched. This CDR3 comprises 14 residues. The CDR3 DNA sequence: TGTGCCAGCAGCCACCGGGACAGCAACACTGAAGCTTTCTTT. Protein product: CASSHRDSNTEAFF.

The chain recombines TRBV2 with TRBJ2-7; 7 bases fit TRBD1. From germline, CDR1 is SNHLY and CDR2 FYNNEI. The CDR3 runs 14 residues. J was trimmed by 3 bases and V by 5 bases; bases with no gene match: 7. The CDR3 DNA sequence: TGTGCCAGCAGTATTGGGCACAGGGGCTACGAGCAGTACTTC. Amino acids: CASSIGHRGYEQYF.

This clonotype was recorded a few times. V is TRBV10-3 and J is TRBJ2-7; D not resolved. Trimming shortened V by 4 bases and J by 2 bases, and 9 bases separated the two germline ends. This CDR3 is built from 13 residues. Germline V gene data show CDR1 as ENHRY and CDR2 as SYGVKD. CDR3 residues: CAISGAQTYEQYF. The CDR3 DNA reads TGTGCCATCAGTGGGGCACAAACCTACGAGCAGTACTTC.

This clonotype was seen more than once but under ten times. J is TRBJ1-2 and V is TRBV5-1; 7 nucleotides align to TRBD1. The CDR3 loop spans 15 amino acids. The junction had 11 bases not matched to a gene; V was cut back by 4 bases and J by 5 bases. Germline CDR1 is SGHRS and CDR2 is YFSETQ. The CDR3 reads CASSPSTGSGYGYTF. CDR3 DNA: TGCGCCAGCAGCCCATCGACAGGGTCAGGATATGGCTACACCTTC.

This clonotype has more than one count but fewer than ten. DNA of the CDR3: TGTGCCAGCAGCAAAGCGGGAGATGGAGAGCAGTACTTC. This encodes CASSKAGDGEQYF. The rearrangement uses TRBV7-9 and TRBJ2-7; TRBD2 matches 8 bases. The germline CDR1 and CDR2 sequences are SEHNR and FQNEAQ (reference sequence). Trimming took 5 bases from V and 7 from J; bases not matched to a gene: 7. This CDR3 contains 13 residues.

This sequence joins TRBV29-1 and TRBJ2-7; D may be TRBD2 (6 bases). Germline V gene sequence: CDR1 SQVTM, CDR2 ANQGSEA. CDR3 length: 12 amino acids. Trimming removed 4 bases at V and 5 bases at J, with 12 bases between. CDR3 nucleotides: TGCAGCGTTGCTGACGGGGGTAACGAGCAGTACTTC. It yields the protein CSVADGGNEQYF.